This T cell receptor beta chain was recovered during a study of blood T cells in healthy people across ages (dated by TCRdb to about 2015). Turning to the overall study: Template switching captured roughly one uniquely barcoded TCR beta cDNA molecule per two T cells in model experiments. Age-related changes in TCR beta repertoire diversity were measured in the study by deep sequencing normalized with unique cDNA molecular identifiers. The donors were divided into four age groups: young (average around 17 years), middle-aged (about 41), aged (about 60) and long-lived (about 84). To avoid experimental bias, donors of different ages were distributed randomly across sequencing lanes. Two additional independent replicas of 1 million unique cDNA reads from the same blood draw were analyzed for two donors (one aged 18 to 30 and one aged 80 or older).

For CDR1 and CDR2, the germline V gene lists MGHDK and SYGVNS. V loses 5 bases, J loses 9 bases, and the germline ends lie 7 bases apart. The CDR3 runs 10 residues from the cysteine to the phenylalanine. Only the CDR3 part of the read is kept: 30 bases, read in frame from the first base. The roughly 39 donors, aged about 6 to 90 years, were systemically healthy Caucasian individuals from Russia. About 9.6 milliliters of peripheral blood were collected from each donor into EDTA-treated Vacutainer tubes. PBMCs were isolated by Ficoll-Paque density-gradient centrifugation, with at least 6 million obtained per sample. Trizol reagent was used to extract total RNA from the PBMCs, yielding at least 6 micrograms per sample. For every donor, flow cytometry on a PBMC aliquot measured the percentage of naive CD45RAhigh/CD27high T cells. The library was generated by 5' RACE. For sequencing, an Illumina HiSeq 2500 was employed. A second PCR of roughly 6 to 11 cycles was performed with a sample-barcoded 5' primer and a J-beta primer mix. A unique molecular identifier was introduced onto each TCR beta cDNA molecule by a template-switch 5' adaptor carrying 12 random nucleotides. Each sample yielded at least 3 million CDR3-containing paired-end reads. First-strand cDNA was synthesized from all RNA with the Mint cDNA synthesis kit, primed by a TRBC-specific oligonucleotide. Following uracil-DNA glycosylase treatment, a first 18-cycle PCR with universal primers M1SS and BC2_uni_R was performed on all cDNA. In the source study's methods: For normalization, 1 million high-quality reads, each with a distinct molecular identifier, were randomly selected from each sample. Instead of being binned into consensus sequences, reads that shared molecular identifiers were thrown out. MiTCR, run with a Q25 quality threshold and the strictest error-elimination algorithm, handled CDR3 identification, clonotype clustering and error correction. Lower-bound total TCR beta diversity was estimated with a nonparametric unseen species model using Euler transformation. The public sequencing data were trimmed at Q25 with fastp and processed into clonotypes with MiXCR by TCRdb, which kept only in-frame beta chains. Rows matching on CDR3 protein sequence are summarized as one entry with the most common DNA and genes. Here the V and J calls rest on TCRdb's processing, not on the authors' analysis. The sample contains around 1.5 million distinct CDR3 sequences, approximately 59% of them found a single time. Of the sample, 5.5% to 8% is held by the ten largest clones.

Summary of the overall study and its limitations: Compared with the aged group, more naive CD4+ T cells, fewer expanded clones and increased TCR diversity were shown by the long-lived group, suggesting age selection. Observed TCR beta diversity per million T cells fell roughly linearly with age, and a significant reduction was already apparent by age around 40. Since profiling was done on bulk unsorted PBMCs, naive and antigen-experienced compartments could not be conclusively compared. Because the CMV infection status of the donors was unknown, age-related changes in expanded clonotypes may potentially have been confounded. Estimates of total diversity from one million sequenced T cells were regarded as lower bounds and underestimates. A strong correlation was found between observed TCR beta diversity and the percentage of naive T cells measured by flow cytometry.

Points on this clonotype: It has no known antigen specificity. No per-base quality is available; no much larger clone lies one base away.

The TCR was taken from a man aged 18 to 29 in good health. What was sequenced was blood. The chain links TRBV25-1 with TRBJ1-1; there is no confident call for the D gene. The DNA reads as follows: TGTGCCAGCAGTTCCAGCAAAGCTTTCTTT. This encodes CASSSSKAFF.